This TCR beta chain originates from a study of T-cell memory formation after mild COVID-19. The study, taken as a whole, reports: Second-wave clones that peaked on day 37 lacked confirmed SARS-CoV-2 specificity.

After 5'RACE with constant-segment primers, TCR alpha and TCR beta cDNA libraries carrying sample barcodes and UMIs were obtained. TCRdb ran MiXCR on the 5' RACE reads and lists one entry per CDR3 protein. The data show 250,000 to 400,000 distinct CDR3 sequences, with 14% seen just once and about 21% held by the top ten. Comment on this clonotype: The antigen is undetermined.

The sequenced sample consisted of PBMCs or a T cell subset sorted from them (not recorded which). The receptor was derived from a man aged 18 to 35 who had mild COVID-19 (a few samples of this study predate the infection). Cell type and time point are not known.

This chain's CDR3 is CATATKYQETQYF. Here the CDR3 DNA reads TGTGCCACCGCTACGAAGTACCAAGAGACCCAGTACTTC. The chain links TRBV24-1 to TRBJ2-5; the D is unclear. The CDR3 has 13 amino acids. Germline CDR1 and CDR2: KGHDR and SFDVKD. V was pared by 9 bases and J by 0 bases, with 10 bases between.